This TCR beta chain was captured in a study of shared clonotypes between healthy human individuals. About the research overall: For every donor, three CD4 naive, three CD4 memory, two CD8 naive and one CD8 memory plates were used.

Naive CD8 cells lacked CD45RO, underwent positive selection for CCR7 and left out terminally differentiated effector memory CD45RA+ cells. Donors were healthy HIV-negative adults without recent acute infections or vaccinations. For every subset, genomic DNA was evenly distributed across several immunoSEQ plates. The protocol was immunoSEQ multiplex PCR, while the TCRdb copy is restricted to in-frame clones and leaves out a portion. The sample includes about 2 million clones, approximately 94% of them seen just once. Germline V gene data show CDR1 as SGDLS and CDR2 as YYNGEE. The CDR3 contains 15 residues. J gave up 5 bases and V 3 bases, and 8 bases lay outside the gene matches.

Sequencing was done on a sample of naive CD8+ T cells sorted from blood. The rearrangement joins TRBV9 to TRBJ2-7, with 10 bases matching TRBD2. This receptor was obtained from a man younger than 35 in good health. The chain's CDR3 is CASSEGGTSVDEQYF. As DNA, the CDR3 is TGTGCCAGCAGCGAGGGGGGGACTAGCGTGGACGAGCAGTACTTC.